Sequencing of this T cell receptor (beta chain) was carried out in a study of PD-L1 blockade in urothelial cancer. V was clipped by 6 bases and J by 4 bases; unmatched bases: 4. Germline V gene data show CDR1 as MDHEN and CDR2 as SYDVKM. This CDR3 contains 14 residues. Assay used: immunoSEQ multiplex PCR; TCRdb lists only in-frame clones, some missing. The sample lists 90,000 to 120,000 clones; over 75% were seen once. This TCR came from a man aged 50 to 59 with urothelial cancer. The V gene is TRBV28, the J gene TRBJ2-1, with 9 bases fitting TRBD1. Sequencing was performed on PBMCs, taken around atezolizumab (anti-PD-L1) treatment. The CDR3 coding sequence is TGTGCCAGCAGAGGACAGGGGTATTACAATGAGCAGTTCTTC. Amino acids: CASRGQGYYNEQFF.